These 13 T cell receptor beta chains originate from one sample sequenced in a study of blood T cell repertoires in COVID-19. Here immunoSEQ multiplex PCR was the method, and the copy in TCRdb shows in-frame clones only, minus some. This table holds 300,000 to 400,000 clones, 70% to 90% found once. Sequencing used peripheral blood. The receptors here all came from a human donor in a cohort sampled during active COVID-19.

J is TRBJ1-1 and V is TRBV5-1; D is perhaps TRBD1 (6 bases). CDR3 length equals 12 residues. The V gene's germline CDR1 is SGHRS and CDR2 YFSETQ. V lost 4 bases and J lost 7, with 11 bases in between. CDR3 region: CASSVQGSEAFF. The CDR3 bases are TGCGCCAGCAGCGTACAGGGCAGTGAAGCTTTCTTT.

The chain recombines TRBV30 with TRBJ1-2; 7 bases are shared with TRBD1. CDR3 length: 12 residues. Trimming removed 2 bases from V and 5 bases from J; junction bases left unmatched: 2. From germline, CDR1 is GTSNPN and CDR2 SVGIG (reference sequence). The CDR3 DNA follows: TGTGCCTGGAGTCCCAGGGGGTATGGCTACACCTTC. It encodes CAWSPRGYGYTF.

The chain employs TRBV6-5 and TRBJ1-1; D is unresolved. The germline CDR1 and CDR2 sequences are MNHEY and SVGAGI. The length of the CDR3 is 14 residues. Trimming stripped 0 bases from V and 6 bases from J, with 11 bases between. The CDR3 DNA follows: TGTGCCAGCAGTTACTCGAGGGAAACCCCTGAAGCTTTCTTT. Translating it yields CASSYSRETPEAFF.

CDR3 DNA sequence: TGTGCCAGCAGCTTGGGGCAGGACAATGAGCAGTTCTTC. Its translation: CASSLGQDNEQFF. The chain joins TRBV5-4 to TRBJ2-1; no definite D call. This CDR3 contains 13 residues. V shed 0 bases and J shed 5 bases, with 6 bases lying between them. CDR1 SGHNT and CDR2 YYREEE come from the germline V gene (reference sequence).

The chain employs TRBV2 and TRBJ2-1, with no clear D. V lost 4 bases and J 4 bases, leaving 11 bases between the germline ends. The CDR3 length is 14 residues. Looked up from germline, CDR1 is SNHLY and CDR2 is FYNNEI. The CDR3 loop reads CASSGALRYNEQFF. The CDR3 bases are TGTGCCAGCAGTGGGGCGCTCAGATACAATGAGCAGTTCTTC.

The chain combines TRBV5-4 with TRBJ2-7; 12 nucleotides match TRBD1. V lost 7 bases and J lost 5; bases outside the gene matches: 10. The CDR3 has 15 residues. The germline CDR1 and CDR2 sequences are SGHNT and YYREEE (reference sequence). The CDR3 DNA reads TGTGCCAGCGGAGGCCCGGGACAGGGGGCCGACGAGCAGTACTTC. Protein: CASGGPGQGADEQYF.

This clone was observed a handful of times. The chain carries TRBV9 and TRBJ1-6; TRBD1 aligns across 8 bases. Unmatched junction bases numbered 5, after V lost 4 bases and J lost 5 bases. CDR3 length equals 15 residues. Germline lookup yields CDR1 SGDLS and CDR2 YYNGEE. The chain's CDR3 is CASSPKDRDNSPLHF. The CDR3 nucleotides read TGTGCCAGCAGCCCAAAGGACAGGGATAATTCACCCCTCCACTTT.

The chain is built from TRBV28 and TRBJ1-2, with 7 bases aligning to TRBD1. CDR3 length: 13 amino acids. V was clipped by 6 bases and J by 5 bases; unmatched bases: 6. Germline CDR1 reads MDHEN; CDR2 reads SYDVKM. CDR3 amino acids: CASSSGTEYGYTF. CDR3 coding DNA: TGTGCCAGCAGCTCCGGGACAGAGTATGGCTACACCTTC.

J is TRBJ2-5 and V is TRBV3-1 (or the pseudogene TRBV3-2); 7 bases are shared with TRBD2. This CDR3 spans 15 amino acids. Trimming took 4 bases from V and 2 from J; bases not matched to a gene: 7. Germline CDR1 and CDR2: LGHDT and YNNKEL (reference sequence). CDR3: CASSPSGRDQETQYF. CDR3 bases: TGTGCCAGCAGCCCATCGGGGAGGGATCAAGAGACCCAGTACTTC.

CDR3 DNA: TGTGCCAGCAGCAAGACAGGGGGCGGCACAGATACGCAGTATTTT. The encoded protein is CASSKTGGGTDTQYF. The genes are TRBV28 and TRBJ2-3; 10 bases match TRBD1. The CDR3 consists of 15 residues. CDR1 MDHEN and CDR2 SYDVKM come from the germline V gene. The J segment lost 1 base and the V segment lost 6 bases, leaving 4 bases of the junction unmatched.

The genes are TRBV5-1 and TRBJ1-2; 10 bases are a match to TRBD1. V was pared by 4 bases and J by 3 bases, with 12 bases of the junction left unmatched. Germline values: CDR1 SGHRS, CDR2 YFSETQ. The CDR3 is made up of 17 amino acids. The CDR3 reads CASSITRSGTGDYGYTF. The CDR3 nucleotides are TGCGCCAGCAGCATCACCAGGTCCGGGACAGGGGACTATGGCTACACCTTC.

V is TRBV6-5 and J is TRBJ1-1, with a possible D match to TRBD1 (6 bases). The germline V gene encodes CDR1 MNHEY and CDR2 SVGAGI. This CDR3 region has 12 residues. V gave up 10 bases and J gave up 1 base, with 10 bases separating them. CDR3 coding DNA: TGTGCCACCCTCAGGGGGAACACTGAAGCTTTCTTT. Translating it yields CATLRGNTEAFF.

V and J are TRBV29-1 and TRBJ2-1, with a tentative D call TRBD2 (5 bases). CDR3 length equals 15 residues. CDR1 is SQVTM, CDR2 ANQGSEA, per germline. V dropped 7 bases and J dropped 4 bases, with 20 bases sitting between them. The CDR3 nucleotides read TGCAGCGCAGGATGGAGACGAGGGCAATACAATGAGCAGTTCTTC. It translates to CSAGWRRGQYNEQFF.